The entry below gives a single T cell receptor (beta chain) sequence along with its context. The repertoire was sequenced with immunoSEQ multiplex PCR; TCRdb's copy has only in-frame clones and lacks some. The profile shows some 38,000 clones, 90% of them singletons. This sample was included in a study of T cell changes during pregnancy in multiple sclerosis. Germline-derived CDR1 and CDR2 are WSHSY and SAAADI. The CDR3 is 13 residues long. Trimming stripped 8 bases from V and 5 bases from J, with 15 bases between. The sequence derives from a female donor with multiple sclerosis, enrolled in a pregnancy study. The sample was CD4+ T cells from peripheral blood mononuclear cells, taken in the second trimester of pregnancy. The chain combines TRBV10-2 with TRBJ1-1; a weak D match, TRBD1 (6 bases). CDR3 nucleotide sequence: TGCGCCAGCCAATGGACAGTTCAGACTGAAGCTTTCTTT. Translated, it gives CASQWTVQTEAFF.